What follows are 3 T cell receptor beta chains derived from one specimen sequenced in a study of blood T cell repertoires in COVID-19. Assay: immunoSEQ multiplex PCR; the TCRdb copy retains only in-frame clones and omits some. This sample has roughly 120,000 clones; 65% to 85% occur once, and the top ten carry less than 2%. Input material: peripheral blood. These receptors came from a man between 65 and 80 years old with acute or convalescent COVID-19.

This clone is a singleton in its sample. Here the CDR3 DNA reads TGTGCCAGCAGTCGGACAGGGGGTATCGGTTCACCCCTCCACTTT. This gives the protein CASSRTGGIGSPLHF. This chain joins TRBV6-1 and TRBJ1-6; 10 positions match TRBD1. Germline assignment: CDR1 MNHNS and CDR2 SASEGT. After removal of 5 bases from V and 9 bases from J, the junction contained 7 bases not matched to a gene. CDR3 length: 15 residues.

V gene TRBV3-1 (or the pseudogene TRBV3-2) combines with J gene TRBJ1-4; tentatively, D is TRBD1 (5 bases). This CDR3 has 14 residues. The V end was cut by 3 bases, the J end by 3 bases, with 8 bases between. CDR1 is LGHDT, CDR2 YNNKEL, per germline (reference sequence). The DNA for the CDR3 is TGTGCCAGCAGCCATGGGACTGCTAATGAAAAACTGTTTTTT. Its protein product is CASSHGTANEKLFF.

This clone is medium-sized (0.01 to 0.1%) by share. The rearrangement joins TRBV5-8 to TRBJ2-2; the match to TRBD1 covers 7 bases. Germline V gene lookup returns CDR1 SGHTS and CDR2 YDEGEE. CDR3 length equals 15 residues. V was clipped by 4 bases and J by 1 base; unmatched bases: 4. CDR3 coding DNA: TGTGCCAGCAGCCCCGGGACAGTGAACACCGGGGAGCTGTTTTTT. It specifies CASSPGTVNTGELFF. Full variable domain (outside the CDR3, taken from reference TRBV5-8 and TRBJ2-2): EAGVTQSPTHLIKTRGQQATLRCSPISGHTSVYWYQQALGLGLQFLLWYDEGEERNRGNFPPRFSGRQFPNYSSELNVNALELEDSALYLCASSPGTVNTGELFFGEGSRLTVL.